This TCR beta chain was recovered during a study of blood T cells in healthy people across ages. The authors drew approximately 9 milliliters of peripheral blood from each donor. Each sample yielded at least 5 micrograms of PBMC total RNA. The table lists this clonotype with many counts. Sample-barcoded 5' priming and a J-beta primer mix drove a second PCR of about 7 to 12 cycles. TCRdb itself ran the 5' RACE reads through MiXCR, one entry per CDR3 protein. In the table there are 450,000 to 650,000 distinct CDR3 sequences, approximately 25% of which are singletons. Trimming left V 4 bases short and J 3 bases short, with 4 bases between. This CDR3 region has 11 residues. CDR1 SEHNR and CDR2 FQNEAQ come from the germline V gene (reference sequence). The data were also submitted as part of a second study, on T cells of mothers and their children.

The TCR originated in a boy under 18 in good health. V is TRBV7-9 and J is TRBJ2-7; no reliable D call. Sequenced: blood. This chain's CDR3 is CASSSFYEQYF. The CDR3 region has the DNA TGTGCCAGCAGCTCCTTCTACGAGCAGTACTTC.